One sample yielded the 15 T cell receptor beta chains listed below, sequenced in a study of metastatic and nonmetastatic thyroid tumors. Thyroid surgery had not been preceded by any treatment in any patient. TCRdb reanalyzed the PCR reads with MiXCR. Of some 23,000 clones in the sample, approximately 13% are singletons; the top ten hold 15% to 20%. Sequenced: blood. The receptor source for this set is a female donor with papillary thyroid cancer or a benign thyroid nodule (not recorded which). Some clones in this sample may be carry-over from other donors' samples.

The sample holds many counts of this clone. The CDR3 DNA reads as TGTGCCACCAGCAGAGTTGCGGGAGGAGTGCAGTTCTTC. Protein sequence: CATSRVAGGVQFF. The chain recombines TRBV15 with TRBJ2-1; 8 bases are a match to TRBD2. J lost 12 bases, V lost 1 base, and 5 bases had no gene match. Germline CDR1 is LNHNV and CDR2 is YYDKDF (reference sequence). This CDR3 contains 13 residues.

With regard to this clone: Since a much larger clone is just one base distant, this may be a read error. CDR3 sequence: CVSGGASRGNIQYF. CDR3 in DNA: TGTGTCAGCGGCGGGGCCTCAAGGGGAAACATTCAGTACTTC. The chain is built from TRBV12-3 or TRBV12-4 and TRBJ2-4; a possible D gene is TRBD2 (6 bases). CDR3 length: 14 residues.

Note on this clone: With a much larger clone just one base away, this may be a read error. The V gene is TRBV20-1, the J gene TRBJ1-4; 7 bases line up with TRBD1. This CDR3 contains 17 residues. V trimming: 3 bases; J trimming: 8 bases; junction bases outside the gene matches: 18. CDR1 DFQATT and CDR2 SNEGSKA come from the germline V gene (reference sequence). This chain's CDR3 is CSASPRTGLLEGEKLFF. The CDR3 bases are TGCAGTGCTAGCCCCCGGACAGGACTTCTCGAGGGGGAAAAACTGTTTTTT.

This clone has at least ten counts. Given a much more abundant clone one base away, this may be a read error. Other DNA sequences in the same sample also yield this CDR3. This sequence joins TRBV18 and TRBJ2-1; D possibly matches TRBD1 or TRBD2 (5 bases each). V was clipped by 3 bases and J by 3 bases, with 21 bases between them. Germline CDR1 reads KGHSH; CDR2 reads LQKENI. The CDR3 has 18 amino acids. In DNA form, the CDR3 reads TGTGCCAGCTCACCGTTAGTGTCGGGTGCAGGGAGCTACAATGAGCAGTTCTTC. Translation: CASSPLVSGAGSYNEQFF.

This clone has ten or more counts. The chain uses TRBV10-3 and TRBJ2-2; TRBD1 aligns across 8 bases. V dropped 4 bases and J dropped 3; count of bases not matched to a gene: 7. CDR3 size: 16 residues. The V gene's germline CDR1 is ENHRY and CDR2 SYGVKD. This chain's CDR3 is CAISVGQGGDTGELFF. The CDR3 bases are TGTGCCATCAGTGTAGGACAGGGTGGGGACACCGGGGAGCTGTTTTTT.

This clone was recorded at least ten times. This rearrangement joins TRBV29-1 to TRBJ2-7, with D maybe TRBD2 (5 bases). This CDR3 has 14 amino acids. The V gene lost 8 bases and the J gene lost 3 bases, with 20 bases spanning the gap. CDR1 and CDR2 (germline): SQVTM, ANQGSEA. This CDR3 is CSFWAGRSHYEQYF. The CDR3 DNA reads as TGCAGCTTTTGGGCGGGCAGATCCCACTACGAGCAGTACTTC.

This clone was recorded many times. Other nucleotide sequences from this sample produce the same CDR3. J is TRBJ2-1 and V is TRBV27, with D maybe TRBD1 (5 bases). Germline assignment: CDR1 MNHEY and CDR2 SMNVEV (reference sequence). V lost 3 bases and J 4 bases, leaving 7 bases between the germline ends. The CDR3 has 13 residues. The CDR3 bases are TGTGCCAGCAGTTTCAGGGTTTACAATGAGCAGTTCTTC. Translated, it gives CASSFRVYNEQFF.

Many counts were recorded for this clone. The chain uses TRBV7-9 and TRBJ1-2, with D uncertain. Per germline, CDR1 SEHNR and CDR2 FQNEAQ (reference sequence). V gave up 0 bases and J gave up 2 bases, with 7 bases separating them. This CDR3 region has 14 residues. The CDR3 sequence: CASSLASGNYGYTF. CDR3 sequence (DNA): TGTGCCAGCAGCTTAGCGTCGGGGAACTATGGCTACACCTTC.

In this sample, this clone turned up many times. One end of the junction does not line up with germline, which may come from a read error. The J gene is TRBJ2-7, the V gene TRBV7-3; 8 bases fit TRBD1. CDR3 length: 13 residues. CDR1 and CDR2 (germline): SGHTA, FQGTGA. The CDR3 region has the DNA TGTGCCGGCAGCACCGGACAGGGCCACGAGCAGTACTTC. Its translation is CAGSTGQGHEQYF. The variable domain in full, with the rest retrieved from reference TRBV7-3 and TRBJ2-7, is GAGVSQTPSNKVTEKGKYVELRCDPISGHTALYWYRQSLGQGPEFLIYFQGTGAADDSGLPNDRFFAVRPEGSVSTLKIQRTERGDSAVYLCAGSTGQGHEQYFGPGTRLTVT.

This clone was seen ten or more times. The sample carries other DNA sequences with the same CDR3. The chain is built from TRBV7-3 and TRBJ1-2; D ambiguous. The CDR3 spans 13 residues. CDR1 and CDR2 (germline): SGHTA, FQGTGA. Between the trimmed V and J ends, which lost 2 bases and 2 bases, there was a span of 6 bases. In DNA, the CDR3 is TGTGCCAGCAGCTTAGGGCAAAACTATGGCTACACCTTC. It translates to CASSLGQNYGYTF.

This clone was detected many times. The chain has TRBV5-1 and TRBJ1-2; 8 bases agree with TRBD1. V shed 0 bases and J 9 bases; nucleotides not matched to a gene: 7. CDR3 length: 14 residues. The germline V gene encodes CDR1 SGHRS and CDR2 YFSETQ. The CDR3 DNA follows: TGCGCCAGCAGCTTGGATCAGGGGGCGCGTAGCTACACCTTC. Translated: CASSLDQGARSYTF.

This clone was recorded at least ten times. The J gene is TRBJ2-7, the V gene TRBV20-1; 7 bases agree with TRBD2. The V gene's germline CDR1 is DFQATT and CDR2 SNEGSKA (reference sequence). There are 14 residues in the CDR3. The junction had 5 bases not matched to a gene; V was cut back by 3 bases and J by 0 bases. CDR3 DNA: TGCAGTGCTAGGACCGGGACTAACTCCTACGAGCAGTACTTC. It is translated as CSARTGTNSYEQYF.

This clone showed up just a few times. The chain has TRBV6-2 or TRBV6-3 and TRBJ1-4, with 9 bases lining up with TRBD1. V was clipped by 2 bases and J by 6 bases; unmatched bases: 4. The germline CDR1 and CDR2 sequences are MNHEY and SVGEGT. The length of the CDR3 is 15 residues. The CDR3, as DNA: TGTGCCAGCAGTTACGACAGGGGGGAAGATGAAAAACTGTTTTTT. Its protein product is CASSYDRGEDEKLFF.

This clone was found once. An end of the junction does not agree with germline; a read error may underlie this. The chain combines TRBV11-2 with TRBJ2-7; D is possibly TRBD1 (5 bases). This CDR3 is built from 14 residues. Germline V lookup: CDR1 SGHAT, CDR2 FQNNGV. The CDR3 region has the DNA TGTGCCGGCAGGTCTACAGGTAGAGTGGACGAGCAGTACTTC. This sequence encodes CAGRSTGRVDEQYF.

This clone was detected ten times or more. V is TRBV3-1 and J is TRBJ1-4; maybe TRBD1 (5 bases). The length of the CDR3 is 15 residues. Germline CDR1 reads LGHDT; CDR2 reads YNNKEL (reference sequence). Between the trimmed V and J ends, which lost 8 bases and 5 bases, there was a span of 18 bases. CDR3 nucleotides: TGTGCCAGCGCACCCGGTGGAGGGGCGAATGAAAAACTGTTTTTT. Protein sequence: CASAPGGGANEKLFF.